One sample yielded the 8 T cell receptor beta chains listed below, sequenced in a study of shared clonotypes between healthy human individuals. Only in-frame clones appear in the TCRdb table, and some are missing; sequencing was by immunoSEQ multiplex PCR. The sample records roughly 1,800,000 clones, about 95% being singletons. CD8 cells regarded as naive lacked CD45RO, were positively chosen for CCR7, and omitted terminally differentiated effector memory CD45RA+ cells. Sequences were obtained from naive CD8+ T cells sorted from blood. These receptors originate from a man younger than 30 in good health.

This chain joins TRBV6-5 and TRBJ1-1; 9 positions match TRBD1. There are 14 residues in the CDR3. Trimming at V came to 6 bases and at J to 1 base, leaving 3 bases not matched to a gene. Germline V gene lookup returns CDR1 MNHEY and CDR2 SVGAGI. The CDR3 DNA is TGTGCCAGCAGGGGGACAGGGACGAACACTGAAGCTTTCTTT. This gives the protein CASRGTGTNTEAFF.

The CDR3 region is CASTGTPYEQYF. The CDR3, as DNA: TGTGCCAGCACCGGGACTCCCTACGAGCAGTACTTC. The rearrangement joins TRBV5-7 to TRBJ2-7; D is possibly TRBD2 (6 bases). TRBV5-7 is sorted into the ORF group, with uncertain function. This CDR3 region has 12 residues. V dropped 6 bases and J dropped 2 bases, with 9 bases sitting between them.

V usage is TRBV7-6 and J usage is TRBJ1-5; TRBD1 aligns across 7 bases. This CDR3 is 15 amino acids long. Per germline, CDR1 SGHVS and CDR2 FNYEAQ. J was trimmed by 3 bases and V by 1 base; bases with no gene match: 3. CDR3 loop: CASSLGGQPNQPQHF. In DNA form, the CDR3 reads TGTGCCAGCAGCTTAGGGGGACAGCCCAATCAGCCCCAGCATTTT.

The chain employs TRBV18 and TRBJ1-4; 8 bases are a match to TRBD1. The CDR3 length is 20 residues. Germline lookup yields CDR1 KGHSH and CDR2 LQKENI. V dropped 4 bases and J dropped 2; count of bases not matched to a gene: 18. As DNA, the CDR3 is TGTGCCAGCTCACGTTCGGGAATGATTCCAGGGGGCCTCACTAATGAAAAACTGTTTTTT. It yields the protein CASSRSGMIPGGLTNEKLFF.

The rearrangement links TRBV7-9 to TRBJ2-1, with a weak D call TRBD1 (6 bases). The CDR3 runs 14 residues. Trimming left V 5 bases short and J 4 bases short, with 12 bases between. From germline, CDR1 is SEHNR and CDR2 FQNEAQ (reference sequence). For the CDR3, the DNA is TGTGCCAGCAGCCCACCCGGACAGTACAATGAGCAGTTCTTC. It yields the protein CASSPPGQYNEQFF.

A note on this clone: Other DNA sequences in this sample translate to the same CDR3. The chain joins TRBV5-6 to TRBJ2-3, with D uncertain. The germline CDR1 and CDR2 sequences are SGHDT and YYEEEE. The V gene lost 5 bases and the J gene lost 5 bases, with 9 bases spanning the gap. The CDR3 length is 12 residues. CDR3 residues: CASSSLGDTQYF. The CDR3 DNA follows: TGTGCCAGCAGTAGTCTCGGAGATACGCAGTATTTT.

The genes are TRBV30 and TRBJ2-6; D gene unclear. Germline V CDR1 and CDR2: GTSNPN, SVGIG (reference sequence). Trimming removed 2 bases at V and 0 bases at J, with 5 bases between. The CDR3 is 14 residues long. This chain's CDR3 is CAWSTVSGANVLTF. The CDR3 DNA is TGTGCCTGGAGTACCGTCTCTGGGGCCAACGTCCTGACTTTC.

The chain has TRBV11-2 and TRBJ2-3; D remains unclear. The germline V gene has CDR1 SGHAT and CDR2 FQNNGV. V was pared by 6 bases and J by 5 bases, with 9 bases between. CDR3 length: 12 amino acids. CDR3 sequence: CASRSVGDTQYF. DNA for the CDR3: TGTGCCAGCAGATCAGTGGGAGATACGCAGTATTTT. Supplemented by reference TRBV11-2 and TRBJ2-3, the full variable domain reads EAGVAQSPRYKIIEKRQSVAFWCNPISGHATLYWYQQILGQGPKLLIQFQNNGVVDDSQLPKDRFSAERLKGVDSTLKIQPAKLEDSAVYLCASRSVGDTQYFGPGTRLTVL.